This T cell receptor beta chain was sequenced during a study of blood T cell repertoires in COVID-19. Overall study context: Samples of COVID-19 (acute and convalescent) were obtained from the United States, Italy and Spain.

Losses at the gene ends were 4 bases for V and 8 bases for J; bases not matched to a gene: 10. This CDR3 contains 14 residues. CDR1 and CDR2 from the germline V gene are SGHRS and YFSETQ. Per the study methods: The assay estimated nucleated cells by amplifying reference gene primers. Data came from immunoSEQ multiplex PCR; TCRdb stores just in-frame clones and leaves some out. V, J and clone size derive from that table, while D and trimming were established from the DNA sequence. The sample has hundreds of thousands of clones; 84% are singletons. The sample taken for sequencing was peripheral blood. The TCR sequence derives from a young man with active or convalescent COVID-19. The V and J genes are TRBV5-1 and TRBJ1-1; 8 bases map to TRBD1. CDR3 amino acids: CASSPGAGGPEAFF. The CDR3 DNA sequence: TGCGCCAGCAGCCCAGGGGCAGGGGGCCCCGAAGCTTTCTTT.